The clone carrying this T cell receptor (beta chain) was counted only a few times. This sample was included in a study of blood T cell repertoires in COVID-19. Sequencing was performed with immunoSEQ multiplex PCR; in TCRdb, only in-frame clones are kept and a portion is missing. The sample consists of approximately 270,000 clones, approximately 90% of them appearing once. Trimming took 5 bases from V and 4 from J; bases not matched to a gene: 2. CDR3 length: 13 amino acids. The chain uses TRBV12-3 or TRBV12-4 and TRBJ1-3, with 7 bases that match TRBD1. The sequence was collected from a man aged 18-30 years with active or convalescent COVID-19. The sample taken for sequencing was peripheral blood. CDR3 nucleotides: TGTGCCAGCAGTACGGACAGGGGAAACACCATATATTTT. Encoded protein: CASSTDRGNTIYF.